A selection of T cell receptor beta chains follows, all from one sample in a study of cytomegalovirus exposure and HLA in healthy donors. The table came from immunoSEQ multiplex PCR; TCRdb's copy has only in-frame clones and leaves some out. This table has under 150,000 clones, about 80% appearing once. Material for sequencing was PBMCs. Receptor source: a boy between 2 and 10 years old in good health and CMV-seronegative. Each CDR3 is given with its conserved first and last residue. D genes are given only for firm matches. Clone size appears in some rows only: once, few, many, or a class for an expanded clone.

TRBJ1-1	TRBV6-5	-	-	CASSYSRQIMNTEAFF	TGTGCCAGCAGTTACTCGAGACAGATCATGAACACTGAAGCTTTCTTT
TRBJ1-3	TRBV6-5	-	-	CATSPGAGNTIYF	TGTGCCACCAGTCCAGGGGCTGGAAACACCATATATTTT
TRBJ1-2	TRBV19	-	-	CASANRDGYTF	TGTGCCAGTGCAAACAGGGATGGCTACACCTTC
TRBJ2-7	TRBV12-5	TRBD1	once	CASGPGQSFSYEQYF	TGTGCTAGTGGACCGGGACAGAGCTTCTCCTACGAGCAGTACTTC
TRBJ2-3	TRBV7-8	TRBD2	once	CASSLSSGKTDTQYF	TGTGCCAGCAGCTTGAGTAGCGGGAAGACAGATACGCAGTATTTT
TRBJ2-2	TRBV4-1	-	-	CASSQSSVLNTGELFF	TGCGCCAGCAGCCAGAGTTCTGTCCTGAACACCGGGGAGCTGTTTTTT
TRBJ2-1	TRBV19	TRBD2	-	CASSPAGGPRNEQFF	TGTGCCAGTAGTCCAGCGGGAGGGCCTAGAAATGAGCAGTTCTTC
TRBJ1-1	TRBV7-2	-	few	CASSSYNEAFF	TGTGCCAGCAGCTCGTATAATGAAGCTTTCTTT
TRBJ1-1	TRBV19	TRBD1	-	CASSPRGIMNTEAFF	TGTGCCAGTAGTCCCAGGGGGATAATGAACACTGAAGCTTTCTTT
TRBJ1-1	TRBV5-4	-	-	CASSFSFRKDTEAFF	TGTGCCAGCAGCTTTTCTTTCAGGAAGGACACTGAAGCTTTCTTT
TRBJ1-2	TRBV27	TRBD1	-	CASSFGDRGGYTF	TGTGCCAGCAGTTTTGGCGACAGGGGCGGCTACACCTTC
TRBJ1-4	TRBV5-8	-	-	CASLGHLDEKLFF	TGTGCCAGCCTGGGACATTTGGATGAAAAACTGTTTTTT
TRBJ2-4	TRBV7-9	-	-	CASSLGASPVAGVDYIQYF	TGTGCCAGCAGCTTAGGGGCGTCGCCGGTGGCAGGGGTGGATTACATTCAGTACTTC
TRBJ1-2	TRBV7-9	-	-	CSSSLGRGHGYTF	TGTTCCAGCAGCTTAGGGAGGGGCCATGGCTACACCTTC
TRBJ2-3	TRBV6-4	-	-	CASSEGDSDTQYF	TGTGCCAGCAGTGAGGGTGACTCAGATACGCAGTATTTT
TRBJ2-1	TRBV15	TRBD1	-	CATSGQSRAGGLYNEQFF	TGTGCCACCAGCGGACAATCGAGGGCAGGGGGCCTTTACAATGAGCAGTTCTTC
TRBJ1-1	TRBV30	-	-	CAWIPRVPSTEAFF	TGTGCCTGGATCCCTCGGGTCCCTTCGACTGAAGCTTTCTTT
TRBJ2-1	TRBV11-1	-	few	CASSSETGWWNEQFF	TGTGCCAGCAGCTCCGAGACGGGGTGGTGGAATGAGCAGTTCTTC
TRBJ2-5	TRBV6-5	-	-	CASSYSGTQETQYF	TGTGCCAGCAGTTACTCGGGCACCCAAGAGACCCAGTACTTC
TRBJ1-2	TRBV4-1	TRBD1	once	CASSQDPKDRSTGGYTF	TGCGCCAGCAGCCAAGATCCGAAGGACAGGTCTACAGGGGGCTACACCTTC
TRBJ2-7	TRBV6-5	TRBD1	-	CASSPGQGSDEQYF	TGTGCCAGCAGTCCGGGACAGGGATCGGACGAGCAGTACTTC
TRBJ1-5	TRBV6-5	-	-	CASSYRAGNSNQPQHF	TGTGCCAGCAGTTACAGGGCAGGGAATAGCAATCAGCCCCAGCATTTT
TRBJ1-1	TRBV19	-	once	CASSGNRDLNTEAFF	TGTGCCAGTAGTGGGAACAGGGACCTGAACACTGAAGCTTTCTTT
TRBJ2-3	TRBV7-9	TRBD2	once	CASSLASGGTDTQYF	TGTGCCAGCAGCCTCGCTAGCGGGGGAACAGATACGCAGTATTTT
TRBJ2-1	TRBV4-1	-	-	CAISRRPSSYNEQFF	TGCGCCATCTCTCGCAGGCCCAGCTCCTACAATGAGCAGTTCTTC
TRBJ2-3	TRBV5-1	-	-	CASSETSTGDTQYF	TGCGCCAGCAGTGAGACTTCAACTGGGGATACGCAGTATTTT
TRBJ2-2	TRBV4-2	-	-	CASSQAGEVLFF	TGTGCCAGCAGCCAAGCGGGTGAGGTTCTGTTTTTT
TRBJ2-5	TRBV10-1	TRBD2	-	CARPHTYRLAGCGETQYF	TGCGCCAGACCTCATACCTATCGACTAGCAGGTTGCGGAGAGACCCAGTACTTC
TRBJ2-2	TRBV30	TRBD2	-	CAWSGGREVVWTGELFF	TGTGCCTGGAGTGGAGGGCGGGAGGTGGTCTGGACCGGGGAGCTGTTTTTT
TRBJ1-2	TRBV13	TRBD1	once	CASSSGTGGMGYTF	TGTGCCAGCAGCTCTGGGACAGGGGGCATGGGCTACACCTTC
TRBJ1-3	TRBV7-9	-	few	CSSSEARNTIYF	TGTTCCAGCAGCGAAGCGCGAAACACCATATATTTT
TRBJ1-4	TRBV5-1	-	-	CASSPQGNNEKLFF	TGCGCCAGCAGCCCACAGGGAAATAATGAAAAACTGTTTTTT
TRBJ2-1	TRBV27	TRBD2	-	CASSLASGRPSYNEQFF	TGTGCCAGCAGTCTTGCGAGCGGGAGGCCTTCCTACAATGAACAGTTCTTC
TRBJ2-2	TRBV7-3	-	-	CASSLIEVTGELFF	TGTGCCAGCAGCTTAATTGAGGTCACCGGGGAGCTGTTTTTT
TRBJ1-1	TRBV6-5	-	-	CASSYGRMNTEAFF	TGTGCCAGCAGTTACGGGAGGATGAACACTGAAGCTTTCTTT
TRBJ2-3	TRBV5-1	-	-	CASSLKPGPDTQYF	TGCGCCAGCAGCTTGAAGCCAGGGCCAGATACGCAGTATTTT
TRBJ1-3	TRBV19	-	once	CASSVQGSGNTIYF	TGTGCCAGTAGTGTCCAGGGTTCTGGAAACACCATATATTTT
TRBJ2-5	TRBV7-7	TRBD2	-	CASSPGLAGGGETQYF	TGTGCTAGCAGCCCAGGACTAGCGGGAGGGGGGGAGACCCAGTACTTC
TRBJ1-2	TRBV30	TRBD1	-	CAWSTTSGAGGYGYTF	TGTGCCTGGAGTACCACGTCGGGCGCAGGGGGCTATGGCTACACCTTC
TRBJ1-2	TRBV5-3	TRBD1	-	CARRSTGPGLRYTF	TGTGCCAGAAGATCGACAGGGCCGGGTCTGCGCTACACCTTC
TRBJ1-2	TRBV28	TRBD1	-	CASSRQGPAYGYTF	TGTGCCAGCAGTCGACAGGGGCCCGCCTATGGCTACACCTTC
TRBJ1-1	TRBV4-3	-	once	CVSSQVLDSLTNTEAFF	TGCGTCAGCAGCCAAGTCCTGGACAGCCTAACGAACACTGAAGCTTTCTTT
TRBJ1-1	TRBV29-1	-	-	CSVEQGGTEAFF	TGCAGCGTGGAACAGGGCGGCACTGAAGCTTTCTTT
TRBJ1-1	TRBV30	-	-	CAWSQERAGEAFF	TGTGCCTGGAGCCAAGAAAGGGCGGGTGAAGCTTTCTTT
TRBJ1-2	TRBV7-3	-	-	CASSPTWGGGYTF	TGTGCCAGCAGCCCCACCTGGGGGGGAGGCTACACCTTC
TRBJ1-3	TRBV5-1	-	-	CASSPTGNTIYF	TGCGCCAGCAGCCCCACTGGAAACACCATATATTTT
TRBJ2-2	TRBV7-9	-	-	CASSLAQQGKELFF	TGTGCCAGCAGCTTAGCCCAACAGGGAAAGGAGCTGTTTTTT
TRBJ1-2	TRBV25-1	TRBD1	-	CASSEYGGQLYGYTF	TGTGCCAGCAGTGAATACGGGGGACAGCTTTATGGCTACACCTTC
TRBJ1-1	TRBV7-6	-	-	CASSLEGRGTTEAFF	TGTGCCAGCAGCTTAGAGGGGAGGGGGACCACTGAAGCTTTCTTT
TRBJ2-7	TRBV6-1	-	once	CASSERGLLGEQYF	TGTGCCAGCAGTGAAAGAGGGCTCCTTGGAGAGCAGTACTTC
TRBJ1-1	TRBV2	-	-	CASSEGAGALNTEAFF	TGTGCCAGCAGTGAGGGGGCAGGGGCCTTGAACACTGAAGCTTTCTTT
TRBJ2-1	TRBV29-1	TRBD2	-	CSVEEPWTSGSNEQFF	TGCAGCGTTGAAGAGCCTTGGACTAGCGGGAGTAATGAGCAGTTCTTC
TRBJ1-1	TRBV27	-	-	CASSFRTLPGGTEAFF	TGTGCCAGCAGTTTCCGGACACTACCTGGTGGGACTGAAGCTTTCTTT
TRBJ1-2	TRBV4-1	-	-	CASSQAGVGGYTF	TGCGCCAGCAGCCAAGCAGGGGTGGGTGGCTACACCTTC
TRBJ2-5	TRBV11-2	-	-	CASSLYRTTQETQYF	TGTGCCAGCAGCTTATATAGGACAACTCAAGAGACCCAGTACTTC
TRBJ2-1	TRBV7-9	TRBD1	-	CASTHLRDRGPNEQFF	TGTGCCAGCACCCATCTCCGGGACAGGGGGCCAAATGAGCAGTTCTTC
TRBJ1-3	TRBV7-2	TRBD1	once	CASSFDRGSSGNTIYF	TGTGCCAGCAGCTTCGACAGGGGTAGCTCTGGAAACACCATATATTTT
TRBJ1-1	TRBV11-2	TRBD1	-	CASSPQGDTEAFF	TGTGCCAGCAGCCCACAGGGGGACACTGAAGCTTTCTTT
TRBJ1-4	TRBV2	-	once	CASSEALRRGGEKLFF	TGTGCCAGCAGTGAAGCGCTTCGCAGGGGCGGTGAAAAACTGTTTTTT